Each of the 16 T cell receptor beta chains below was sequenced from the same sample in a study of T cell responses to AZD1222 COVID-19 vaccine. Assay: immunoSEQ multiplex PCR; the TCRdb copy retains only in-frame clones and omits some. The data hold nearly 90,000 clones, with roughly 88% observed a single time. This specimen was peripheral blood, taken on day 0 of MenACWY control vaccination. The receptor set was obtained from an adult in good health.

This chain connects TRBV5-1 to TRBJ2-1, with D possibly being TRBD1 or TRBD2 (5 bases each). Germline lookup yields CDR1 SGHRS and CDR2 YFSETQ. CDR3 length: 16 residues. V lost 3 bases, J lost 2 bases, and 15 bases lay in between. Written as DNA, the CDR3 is TGCGCCAGCAGCTCCGGGACCACCTCTGCCTACAATGAGCAGTTCTTC. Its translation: CASSSGTTSAYNEQFF.

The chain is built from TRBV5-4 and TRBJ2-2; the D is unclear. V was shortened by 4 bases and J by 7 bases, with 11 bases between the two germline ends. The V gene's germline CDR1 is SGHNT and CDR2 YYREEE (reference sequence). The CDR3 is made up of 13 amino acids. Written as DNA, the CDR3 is TGTGCCAGCAGCCCCGGGCCCAGCGGGGAGCTGTTTTTT. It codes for CASSPGPSGELFF.

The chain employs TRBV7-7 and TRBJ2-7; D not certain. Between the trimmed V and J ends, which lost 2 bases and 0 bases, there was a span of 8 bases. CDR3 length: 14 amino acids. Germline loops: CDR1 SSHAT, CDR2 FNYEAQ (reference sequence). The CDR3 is CASSLRVNSYEQYF. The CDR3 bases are TGTGCCAGCAGCTTAAGGGTCAACTCCTACGAGCAGTACTTC.

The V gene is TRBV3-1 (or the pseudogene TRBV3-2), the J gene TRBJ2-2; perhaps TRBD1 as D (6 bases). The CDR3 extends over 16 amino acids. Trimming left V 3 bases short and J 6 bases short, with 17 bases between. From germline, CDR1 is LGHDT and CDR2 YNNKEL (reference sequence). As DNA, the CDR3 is TGTGCCAGCAGCCATAAAGGGCAGGGGAAAGCCGGGGAGCTGTTTTTT. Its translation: CASSHKGQGKAGELFF.

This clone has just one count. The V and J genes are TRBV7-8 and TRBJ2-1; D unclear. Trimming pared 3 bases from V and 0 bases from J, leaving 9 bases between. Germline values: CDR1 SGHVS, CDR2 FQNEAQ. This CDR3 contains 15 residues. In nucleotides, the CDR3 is TGTGCCAGCAGCTTGACTCTGAGCTCCTACAATGAGCAGTTCTTC. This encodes CASSLTLSSYNEQFF.

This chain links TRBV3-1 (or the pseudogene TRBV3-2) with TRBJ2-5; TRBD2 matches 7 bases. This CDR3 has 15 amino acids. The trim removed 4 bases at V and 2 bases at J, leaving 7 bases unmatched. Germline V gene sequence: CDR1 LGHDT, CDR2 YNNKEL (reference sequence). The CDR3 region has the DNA TGTGCCAGCAGCCCACTTCGCGGGGGTCAAGAGACCCAGTACTTC. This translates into CASSPLRGGQETQYF.

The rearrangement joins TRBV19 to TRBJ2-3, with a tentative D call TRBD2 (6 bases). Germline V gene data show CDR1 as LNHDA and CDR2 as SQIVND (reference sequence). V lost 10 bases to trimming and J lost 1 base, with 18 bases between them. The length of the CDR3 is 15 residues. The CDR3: CATKRDSGRTDTQYF. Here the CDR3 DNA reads TGTGCCACCAAGAGGGACTCCGGACGCACAGATACGCAGTATTTT.

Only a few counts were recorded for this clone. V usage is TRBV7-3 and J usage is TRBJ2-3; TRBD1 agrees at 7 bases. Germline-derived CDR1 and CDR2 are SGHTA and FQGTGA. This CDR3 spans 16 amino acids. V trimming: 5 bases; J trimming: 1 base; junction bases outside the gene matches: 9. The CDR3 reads CASSPARGGRTDTQYF. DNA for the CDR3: TGTGCCAGCAGCCCAGCTCGAGGGGGCCGCACAGATACGCAGTATTTT. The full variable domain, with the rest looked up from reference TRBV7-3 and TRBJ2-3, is GAGVSQTPSNKVTEKGKYVELRCDPISGHTALYWYRQSLGQGPEFLIYFQGTGAADDSGLPNDRFFAVRPEGSVSTLKIQRTERGDSAVYLCASSPARGGRTDTQYFGPGTRLTVL.

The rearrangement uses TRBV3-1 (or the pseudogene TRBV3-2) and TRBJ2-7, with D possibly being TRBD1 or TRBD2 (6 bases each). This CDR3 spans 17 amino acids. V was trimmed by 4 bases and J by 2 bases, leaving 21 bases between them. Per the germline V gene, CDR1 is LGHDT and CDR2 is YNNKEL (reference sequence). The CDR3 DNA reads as TGTGCCAGCAGCCCCCGGGAGAGGGACACAAAACCCTACGAGCAGTACTTC. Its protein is CASSPRERDTKPYEQYF.

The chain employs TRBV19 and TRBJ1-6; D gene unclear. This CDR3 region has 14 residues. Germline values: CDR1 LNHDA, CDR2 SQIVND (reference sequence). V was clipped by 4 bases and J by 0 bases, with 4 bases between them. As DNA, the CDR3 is TGTGCCAGTAGTAGTCGCTCCTATAATTCACCCCTCCACTTT. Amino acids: CASSSRSYNSPLHF.

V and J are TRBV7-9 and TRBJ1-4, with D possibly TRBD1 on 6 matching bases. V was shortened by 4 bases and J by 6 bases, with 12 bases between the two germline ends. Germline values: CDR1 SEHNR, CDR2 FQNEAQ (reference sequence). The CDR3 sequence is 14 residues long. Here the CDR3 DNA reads TGTGCCAGCAGCTCCAGACAGGAATATGAAAAACTGTTTTTT. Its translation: CASSSRQEYEKLFF.

CDR3 sequence (DNA): TGTGCCAGTAGTATAGATTTCGCCGCAGCCACTGGCCCCTATGGCTACACCTTC. This translates into CASSIDFAAATGPYGYTF. The rearrangement uses TRBV19 and TRBJ1-2, with no clear D. CDR3 length equals 18 residues. The V gene's germline CDR1 is LNHDA and CDR2 SQIVND (reference sequence). V was trimmed by 0 bases and J by 4 bases, leaving 21 bases between them.

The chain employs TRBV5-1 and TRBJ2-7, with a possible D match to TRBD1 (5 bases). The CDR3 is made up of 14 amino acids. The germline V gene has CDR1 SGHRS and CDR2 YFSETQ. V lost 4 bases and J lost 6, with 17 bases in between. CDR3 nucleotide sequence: TGCGCCAGCAGCCAACAGACAGTTCAGGTCGAGCAGTACTTC. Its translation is CASSQQTVQVEQYF.

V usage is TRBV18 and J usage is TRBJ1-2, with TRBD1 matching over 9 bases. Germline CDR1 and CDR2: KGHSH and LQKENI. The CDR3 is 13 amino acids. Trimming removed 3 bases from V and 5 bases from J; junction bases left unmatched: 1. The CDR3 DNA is TGTGCCAGCTCACCGACAGGGGGATATGGCTACACCTTC. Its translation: CASSPTGGYGYTF.

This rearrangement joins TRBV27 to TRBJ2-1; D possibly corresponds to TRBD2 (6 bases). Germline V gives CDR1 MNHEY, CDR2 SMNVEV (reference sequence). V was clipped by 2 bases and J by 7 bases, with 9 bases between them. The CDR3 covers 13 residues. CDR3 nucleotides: TGTGCCAGCAGTTTAGAGGAGGGAAATGAGCAGTTCTTC. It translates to CASSLEEGNEQFF.

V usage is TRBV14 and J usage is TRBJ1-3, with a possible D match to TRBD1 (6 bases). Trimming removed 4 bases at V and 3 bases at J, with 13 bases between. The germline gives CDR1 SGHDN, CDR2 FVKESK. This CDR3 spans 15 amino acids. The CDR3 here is CASSLTTGLGNTIYF. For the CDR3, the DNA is TGTGCCAGCAGCCTAACGACAGGCCTTGGAAACACCATATATTTT.